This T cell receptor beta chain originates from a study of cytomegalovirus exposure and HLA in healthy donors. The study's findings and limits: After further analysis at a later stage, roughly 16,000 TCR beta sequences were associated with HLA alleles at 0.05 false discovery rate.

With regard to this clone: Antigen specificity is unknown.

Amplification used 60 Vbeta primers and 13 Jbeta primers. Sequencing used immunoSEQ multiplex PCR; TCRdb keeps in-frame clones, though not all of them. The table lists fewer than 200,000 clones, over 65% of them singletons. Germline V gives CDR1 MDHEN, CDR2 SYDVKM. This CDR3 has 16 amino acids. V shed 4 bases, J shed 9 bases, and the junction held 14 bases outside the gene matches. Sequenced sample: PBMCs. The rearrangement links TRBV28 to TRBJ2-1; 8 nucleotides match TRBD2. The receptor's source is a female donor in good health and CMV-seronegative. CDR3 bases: TGTGCCAGCAGTTCCCCCGGGGGACTAGGTTTAGGTGAGCAGTTCTTC. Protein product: CASSSPGGLGLGEQFF.